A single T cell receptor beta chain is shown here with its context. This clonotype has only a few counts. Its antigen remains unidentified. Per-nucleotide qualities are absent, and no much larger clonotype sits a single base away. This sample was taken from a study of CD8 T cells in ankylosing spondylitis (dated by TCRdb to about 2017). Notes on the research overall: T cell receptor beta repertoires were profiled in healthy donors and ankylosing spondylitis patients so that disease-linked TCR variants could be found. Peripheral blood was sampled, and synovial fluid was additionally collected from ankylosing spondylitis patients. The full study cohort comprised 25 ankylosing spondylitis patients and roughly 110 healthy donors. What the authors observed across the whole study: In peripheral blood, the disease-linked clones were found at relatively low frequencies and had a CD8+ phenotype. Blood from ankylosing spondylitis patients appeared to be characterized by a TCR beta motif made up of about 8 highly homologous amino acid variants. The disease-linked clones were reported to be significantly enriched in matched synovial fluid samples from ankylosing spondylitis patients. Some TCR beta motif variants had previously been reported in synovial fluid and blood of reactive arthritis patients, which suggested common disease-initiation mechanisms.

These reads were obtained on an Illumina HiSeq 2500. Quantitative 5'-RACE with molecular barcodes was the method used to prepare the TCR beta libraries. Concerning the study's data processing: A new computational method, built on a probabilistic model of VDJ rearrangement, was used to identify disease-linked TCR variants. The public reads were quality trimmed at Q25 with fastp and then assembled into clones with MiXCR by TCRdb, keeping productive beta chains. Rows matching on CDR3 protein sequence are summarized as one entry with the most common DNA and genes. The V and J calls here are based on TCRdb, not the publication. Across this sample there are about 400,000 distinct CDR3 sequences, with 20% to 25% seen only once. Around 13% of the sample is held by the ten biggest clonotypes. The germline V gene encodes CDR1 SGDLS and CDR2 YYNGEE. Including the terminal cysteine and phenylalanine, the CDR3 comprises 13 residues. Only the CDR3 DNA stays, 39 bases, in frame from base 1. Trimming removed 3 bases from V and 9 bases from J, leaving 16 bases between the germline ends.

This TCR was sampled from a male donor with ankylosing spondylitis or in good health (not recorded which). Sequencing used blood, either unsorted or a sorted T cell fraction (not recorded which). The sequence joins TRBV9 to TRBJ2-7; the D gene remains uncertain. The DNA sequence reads TGTGCCAGCAGCGGAGAAGGCCCGCCCGTGCAGTACTTC. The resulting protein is CASSGEGPPVQYF.